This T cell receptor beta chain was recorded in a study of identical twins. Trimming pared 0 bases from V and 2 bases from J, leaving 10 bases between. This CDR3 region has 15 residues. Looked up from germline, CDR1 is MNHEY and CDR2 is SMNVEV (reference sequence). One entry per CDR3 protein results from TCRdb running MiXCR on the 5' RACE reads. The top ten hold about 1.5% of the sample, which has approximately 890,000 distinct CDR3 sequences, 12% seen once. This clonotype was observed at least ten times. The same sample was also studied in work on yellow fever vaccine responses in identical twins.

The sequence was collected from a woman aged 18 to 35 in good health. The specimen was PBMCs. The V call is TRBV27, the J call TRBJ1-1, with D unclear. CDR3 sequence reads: CASSLSKSGNTEAFF. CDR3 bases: TGTGCCAGCAGTTTATCGAAGTCGGGAAACACTGAAGCTTTCTTT.